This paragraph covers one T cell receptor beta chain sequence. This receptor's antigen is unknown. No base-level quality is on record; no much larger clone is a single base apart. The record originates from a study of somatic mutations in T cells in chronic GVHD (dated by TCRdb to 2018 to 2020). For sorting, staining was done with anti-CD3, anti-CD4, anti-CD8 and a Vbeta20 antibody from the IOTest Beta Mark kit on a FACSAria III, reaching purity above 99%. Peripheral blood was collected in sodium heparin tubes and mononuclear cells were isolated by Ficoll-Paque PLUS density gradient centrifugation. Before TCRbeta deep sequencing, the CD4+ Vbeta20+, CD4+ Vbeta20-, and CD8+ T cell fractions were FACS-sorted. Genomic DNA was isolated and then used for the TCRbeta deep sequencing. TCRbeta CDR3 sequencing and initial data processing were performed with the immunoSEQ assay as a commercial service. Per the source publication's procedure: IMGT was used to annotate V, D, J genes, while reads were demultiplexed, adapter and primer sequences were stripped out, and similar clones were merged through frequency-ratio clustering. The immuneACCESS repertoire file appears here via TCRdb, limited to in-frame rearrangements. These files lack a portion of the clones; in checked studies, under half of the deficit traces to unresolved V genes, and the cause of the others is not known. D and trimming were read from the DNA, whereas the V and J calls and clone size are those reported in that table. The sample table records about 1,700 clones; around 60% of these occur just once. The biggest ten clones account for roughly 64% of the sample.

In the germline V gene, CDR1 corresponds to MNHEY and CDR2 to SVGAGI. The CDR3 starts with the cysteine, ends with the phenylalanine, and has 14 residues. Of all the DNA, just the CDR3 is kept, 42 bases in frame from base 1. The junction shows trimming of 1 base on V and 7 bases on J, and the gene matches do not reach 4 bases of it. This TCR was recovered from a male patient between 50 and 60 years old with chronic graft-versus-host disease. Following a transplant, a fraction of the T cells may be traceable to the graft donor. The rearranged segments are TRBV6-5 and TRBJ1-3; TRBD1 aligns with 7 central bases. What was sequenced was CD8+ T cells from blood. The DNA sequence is TGTGCCAGCAGTTACTTCGACAGGGACAACACCATATATTTT. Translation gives CASSYFDRDNTIYF.